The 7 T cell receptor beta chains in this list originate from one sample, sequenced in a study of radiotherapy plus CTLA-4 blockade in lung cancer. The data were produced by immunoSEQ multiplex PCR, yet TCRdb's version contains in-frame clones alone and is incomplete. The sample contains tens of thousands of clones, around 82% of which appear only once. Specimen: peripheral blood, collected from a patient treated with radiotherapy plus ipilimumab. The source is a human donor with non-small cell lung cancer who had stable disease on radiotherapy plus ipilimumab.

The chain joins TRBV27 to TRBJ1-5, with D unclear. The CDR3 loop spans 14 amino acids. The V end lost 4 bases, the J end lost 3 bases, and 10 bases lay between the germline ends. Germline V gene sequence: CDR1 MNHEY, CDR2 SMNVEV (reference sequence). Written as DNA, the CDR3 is TGTGCCAGCAGTTCCCCGGCATCCAATCAGCCCCAGCATTTT. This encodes CASSSPASNQPQHF.

CDR3 amino acids: CTSSLPNGETQYF. CDR3 nucleotides: TGCACCAGCAGCCTCCCGAACGGAGAGACCCAGTACTTC. V gene TRBV1 combines with J gene TRBJ2-5; the tabulated D call, TRBD2, remains unverified against the DNA. TRBV1 is a documented pseudogene. The CDR3 has 13 amino acids.

CDR3 amino acids: CASRRQQVTNEKLFF. CDR3 sequence (DNA): TGTGCCAGTAGGCGACAACAAGTAACTAATGAAAAACTGTTTTTT. This rearrangement joins TRBV19 to TRBJ1-4, with no clear D. The CDR3 has 15 residues. V lost 6 bases and J lost 1, with 12 bases in between. Per the germline V gene, CDR1 is LNHDA and CDR2 is SQIVND (reference sequence).

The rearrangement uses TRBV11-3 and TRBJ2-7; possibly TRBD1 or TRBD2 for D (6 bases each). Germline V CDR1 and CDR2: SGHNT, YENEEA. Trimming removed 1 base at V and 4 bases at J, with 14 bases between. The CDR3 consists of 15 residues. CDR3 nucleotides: TGTGCCAGCAGCTTAGCGTCGGGGGCGAGATACGAGCAGTACTTC. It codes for CASSLASGARYEQYF.

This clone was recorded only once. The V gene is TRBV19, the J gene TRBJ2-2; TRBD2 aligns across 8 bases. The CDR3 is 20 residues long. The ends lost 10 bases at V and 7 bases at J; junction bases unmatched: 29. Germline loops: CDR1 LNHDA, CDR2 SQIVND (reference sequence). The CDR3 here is CATKTTGEDRTSLRFGELFF. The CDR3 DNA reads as TGTGCCACCAAAACCACAGGAGAAGATAGGACTAGCCTACGGTTCGGGGAGCTGTTTTTT.

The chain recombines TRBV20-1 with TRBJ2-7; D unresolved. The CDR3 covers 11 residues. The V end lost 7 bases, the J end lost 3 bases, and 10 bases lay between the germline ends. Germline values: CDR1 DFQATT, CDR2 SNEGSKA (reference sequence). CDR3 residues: CSVPASYEQYF. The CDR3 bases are TGCAGTGTTCCCGCGAGCTACGAGCAGTACTTC.

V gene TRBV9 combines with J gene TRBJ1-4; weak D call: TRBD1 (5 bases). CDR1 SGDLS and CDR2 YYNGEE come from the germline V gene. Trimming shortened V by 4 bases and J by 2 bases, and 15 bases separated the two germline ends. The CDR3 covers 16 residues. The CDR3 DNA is TGTGCCAGCAGCCCAGGCGTGTGGGGGACTAATGAAAAACTGTTTTTT. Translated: CASSPGVWGTNEKLFF.